This T cell receptor beta chain was obtained from a study of T cells in Graves' hyperthyroidism and ophthalmopathy. Germline-derived CDR1 and CDR2 are MNHEY and SMNVEV (reference sequence). The CDR3 contains 16 residues. With 6 bases removed from V and 0 bases from J, the gap between germline ends came to 15 bases. Participants, patients aged 18 to 65, had newly diagnosed hyperthyroidism with a duration under 2 months. Orbital computed tomography, thyroid ultrasound, serum thyroxine and TRAb, and clinical symptoms together informed the diagnoses. This clonotype was recorded at least ten times. No antigen is known for it. The source material, RNA transcripts, was used to amplify TCR beta CDR3 regions. TCR CDR3 underwent first-round RT-PCR with the HTBI primer set. TCRdb re-called the multiplex PCR reads with MiXCR, one entry per CDR3 protein. The top ten clones hold around 17% of a sample with around 700,000 distinct CDR3 sequences, around 19% of them seen once.

The study's findings and limits: With a median lead of roughly 6.2 months before onset, the model predicted ophthalmopathy.

The sequenced sample was blood. The chain joins TRBV27 to TRBJ1-5; D not resolved. The TCR originated in a woman aged 50 to 60 with Graves' hyperthyroidism that later progressed to Graves' ophthalmopathy. The CDR3 nucleotides are TGTGCCAGCAGGCCCTGGGCAGCCCGTAGCAATCAGCCCCAGCATTTT. Its translation: CASRPWAARSNQPQHF.